The 16 T cell receptor beta chains given below trace back to one sample, sequenced in a study of blood T cell repertoires in COVID-19. The protocol was immunoSEQ multiplex PCR, while the TCRdb copy is restricted to in-frame clones and leaves out a portion. The table lists fewer than 200,000 clones, almost 85% of them singletons. The sequenced sample was peripheral blood. The receptors stem from a woman older than 75 with COVID-19, enrolled during active disease.

This clone was seen only a few times. V usage is TRBV2 and J usage is TRBJ1-5; 7 nucleotides agree with TRBD1. The V gene end was trimmed by 6 bases and the J gene end by 2 bases; junction bases not matched to a gene: 4. Per germline, CDR1 SNHLY and CDR2 FYNNEI. The CDR3 runs 14 residues. The CDR3 loop is CASRRTGGNQPQHF. In DNA form, the CDR3 reads TGTGCCAGCAGGAGAACAGGGGGCAATCAGCCCCAGCATTTT.

J is TRBJ1-3 and V is TRBV5-5, with 8 bases matching TRBD1. The V gene end was trimmed by 0 bases and the J gene end by 3 bases; junction bases not matched to a gene: 11. The CDR3 is 18 residues long. CDR1 is SGHKS, CDR2 YYEKEE, per germline (reference sequence). The CDR3 DNA sequence: TGTGCCAGCAGCTTGGTTCGACGGGACAGGATGGGTGGAAACACCATATATTTT. This codes for CASSLVRRDRMGGNTIYF.

This clone was recorded once. The J gene is TRBJ2-5, the V gene TRBV18; 12 bases are a match to TRBD2. CDR1 and CDR2 (germline): KGHSH, LQKENI. The CDR3 consists of 18 residues. The ends lost 3 bases at V and 4 bases at J; junction bases unmatched: 12. The CDR3 bases are TGTGCCAGCTCACCCGCCTCACTAGCGGGGGGCCTGGGAGAGACCCAGTACTTC. As protein: CASSPASLAGGLGETQYF.

The V gene is TRBV19, the J gene TRBJ2-3; TRBD2 might be the D (5 bases). The germline CDR1 and CDR2 sequences are LNHDA and SQIVND (reference sequence). Trimming removed 5 bases at V and 3 bases at J, with 12 bases between. The CDR3 is made up of 14 amino acids. The CDR3 sequence is CASSGWGATDTQYF. The CDR3 coding sequence is TGTGCCAGTAGTGGGTGGGGAGCAACAGATACGCAGTATTTT.

The rearrangement uses TRBV28 and TRBJ1-2; D may be TRBD1 (5 bases). The CDR3 consists of 15 residues. Germline CDR1 is MDHEN and CDR2 is SYDVKM. V lost 4 bases and J lost 0, with 12 bases in between. For the CDR3, the DNA is TGTGCCAGCAGTTGGCCCTCAGGGTCTAACTATGGCTACACCTTC. This gives the protein CASSWPSGSNYGYTF.

The chain couples TRBV30 to TRBJ1-5; D is ambiguous. Germline V gene data show CDR1 as GTSNPN and CDR2 as SVGIG (reference sequence). Trimming stripped 2 bases from V and 0 bases from J, with 11 bases between. The CDR3 is 15 amino acids. CDR3 nucleotide sequence: TGTGCCTGGAGTCTCGGGAGTTATAGCAATCAGCCCCAGCATTTT. Translating it yields CAWSLGSYSNQPQHF. The full variable domain, its missing parts supplied by reference TRBV30 and TRBJ1-5, is SQTIHQWPATLVQPVGSPLSLECTVEGTSNPNLYWYRQAAGRGLQLLFYSVGIGQISSEVPQNLSASRPQDRQFILSSKKLLLSDSGFYLCAWSLGSYSNQPQHFGDGTRLSIL.

This sequence joins TRBV7-9 and TRBJ2-2; D might be TRBD1 (5 bases). This CDR3 has 15 amino acids. V shed 2 bases and J shed 5 bases, with 12 bases lying between them. Germline CDR1 reads SEHNR; CDR2 reads FQNEAQ (reference sequence). The CDR3, as DNA: TGTGCCAGCAGCTTAATGCAGGGTCGAACCGGGGAGCTGTTTTTT. This translates into CASSLMQGRTGELFF.

The CDR3 DNA sequence: TGTGCCAGCTCACCACTGGAACAGCTCACCGGGGAGCTGTTTTTT. The encoded protein is CASSPLEQLTGELFF. The chain carries TRBV18 and TRBJ2-2; D remains unclear. The CDR3 spans 15 residues. Trimming shortened V by 1 base and J by 4 bases, and 10 bases separated the two germline ends. Germline CDR1 reads KGHSH; CDR2 reads LQKENI.

The chain links TRBV4-2 to TRBJ1-3; D possibly corresponds to TRBD1 (6 bases). The V end lost 4 bases, the J end lost 8 bases, and 21 bases lay between the germline ends. The CDR3 runs to 16 residues. Germline loops: CDR1 LGHNA, CDR2 YNFKEQ. The CDR3 DNA is TGTGCCAGCAGCCCACGCTACCCGCTACAGGGTCACACCATATATTTT. Translation gives CASSPRYPLQGHTIYF.

The V call is TRBV21-1, the J call TRBJ2-1; the D call TRBD2 from the table was never checked on the DNA. TRBV21-1 constitutes a pseudogene. The CDR3 has 19 residues. The DNA of the CDR3 is TGTGCCAGCAGCAAAGCCCGCAGGACTAGCGGGAGATCCTACAATGAGCAGTTCTTC. This sequence encodes CASSKARRTSGRSYNEQFF.

This clone was detected only once. The chain couples TRBV3-1 (or the pseudogene TRBV3-2) to TRBJ2-7; maybe TRBD1 (8 bases). CDR3 size: 16 residues. Trimming pared 3 bases from V and 3 bases from J, leaving 18 bases between. Germline V CDR1 and CDR2: LGHDT, YNNKEL (reference sequence). CDR3 in DNA: TGTGCCAGCAGCCACCCGGACAGGGCGGGGGACTACGAGCAGTACTTC. Protein product: CASSHPDRAGDYEQYF.

The rearrangement uses TRBV18 and TRBJ2-1; 8 nucleotides match TRBD2. The germline gives CDR1 KGHSH, CDR2 LQKENI. Unmatched junction bases numbered 12, after V lost 6 bases and J lost 5 bases. CDR3 length: 16 residues. This CDR3 reads CASSLKAGVLNNEQFF. Written as DNA, the CDR3 is TGTGCCAGCTCCCTGAAAGCGGGGGTCCTAAACAATGAGCAGTTCTTC.

This clone has just a few counts. J is TRBJ1-2 and V is TRBV28; D not certain. CDR3 size: 13 residues. CDR1 is MDHEN, CDR2 SYDVKM, per germline. Between the trimmed V and J ends, which lost 7 bases and 5 bases, there was a span of 14 bases. DNA of the CDR3: TGTGCCAGCACTAGATTGGAATCTTATGGCTACACCTTC. This sequence encodes CASTRLESYGYTF.

The chain is built from TRBV11-2 and TRBJ2-3, with D maybe TRBD1 (5 bases). The CDR3 runs to 16 residues. Between the trimmed V and J ends, which lost 2 bases and 1 base, there was a span of 13 bases. Germline values: CDR1 SGHAT, CDR2 FQNNGV. CDR3 residues: CASSLPIPQGTDTQYF. The CDR3 coding sequence is TGTGCCAGCAGCTTACCCATCCCACAGGGCACAGATACGCAGTATTTT.

This clone was picked up one time. The V gene is TRBV7-9, the J gene TRBJ1-3, with D possibly being TRBD1 (5 bases). Trimming removed 5 bases at V and 4 bases at J, with 18 bases between. Looked up from germline, CDR1 is SEHNR and CDR2 is FQNEAQ (reference sequence). CDR3 length equals 16 residues. CDR3 in amino acids: CASSTNRQGLGNTIYF. CDR3 sequence (DNA): TGTGCCAGCAGCACAAACCGCCAGGGTTTGGGAAACACCATATATTTT.

The rearrangement uses TRBV7-3 and TRBJ2-1; D unclear. The CDR3 runs to 13 residues. Trimming shortened V by 5 bases and J by 8 bases, and 13 bases separated the two germline ends. The germline V gene has CDR1 SGHTA and CDR2 FQGTGA. The CDR3 loop is CASSQTIVHEQFF. CDR3 nucleotide sequence: TGTGCCAGCAGCCAAACTATCGTGCATGAGCAGTTCTTC.